This TCR beta chain comes out of a study of T cell responses to AZD1222 COVID-19 vaccine. The protocol was immunoSEQ multiplex PCR, while the TCRdb copy is restricted to in-frame clones and leaves out a portion. The sample holds 90,000 to 100,000 clones, 88% seen once. In germline, CDR1 is SGHTA, CDR2 FQGTGA. Trimming cost V 0 bases and J 4 bases, with 10 bases left between them. The CDR3 consists of 15 residues. The TCR comes from an adult who received the AZD1222 COVID-19 vaccine. The genes are TRBV7-3 and TRBJ2-1, with a tentative D call TRBD2 (5 bases). The sample was peripheral blood, taken 28 days after the second AZD1222 dose. Here the CDR3 reads CASSLTSDGYNEQFF. The CDR3 region has the DNA TGTGCCAGCAGCTTAACTAGCGACGGATACAATGAGCAGTTCTTC.